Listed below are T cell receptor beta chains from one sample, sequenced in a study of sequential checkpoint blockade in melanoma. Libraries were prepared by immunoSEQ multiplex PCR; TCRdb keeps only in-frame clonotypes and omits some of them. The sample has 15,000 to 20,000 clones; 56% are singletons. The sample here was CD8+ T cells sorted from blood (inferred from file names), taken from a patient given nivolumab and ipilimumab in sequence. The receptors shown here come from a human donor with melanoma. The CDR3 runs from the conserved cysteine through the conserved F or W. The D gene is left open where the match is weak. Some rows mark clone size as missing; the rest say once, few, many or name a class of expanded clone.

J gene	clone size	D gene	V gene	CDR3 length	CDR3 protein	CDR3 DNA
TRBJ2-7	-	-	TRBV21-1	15	CASSKEPGFSYEQYF	TGTGCCAGCAGCAAAGAACCAGGCTTCTCCTACGAGCAGTACTTC
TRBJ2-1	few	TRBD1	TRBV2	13	CASPPGGLYEQFF	TGTGCCAGCCCTCCAGGGGGCCTCTATGAGCAGTTCTTC
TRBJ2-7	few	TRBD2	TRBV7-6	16	CASSLATSGSLNEQYF	TGTGCCAGCAGCTTAGCTACTAGCGGGAGTCTTAACGAGCAGTACTTC
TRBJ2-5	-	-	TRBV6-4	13	CASSDSWASTQYF	TGTGCCAGCAGTGATTCTTGGGCCAGCACCCAGTACTTC
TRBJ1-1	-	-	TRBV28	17	CASSPPGQIIMNTEAFF	TGTGCCAGCAGTCCCCCCGGACAGATTATAATGAACACTGAAGCTTTCTTT
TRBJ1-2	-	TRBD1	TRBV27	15	CASSLTGTGNYGYTF	TGTGCCAGCAGTTTGACCGGGACAGGGAACTATGGCTACACCTTC
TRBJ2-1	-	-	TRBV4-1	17	CASSQDPPERQYNEQFF	TGCGCCAGCAGCCAAGACCCCCCCGAGCGGCAGTACAATGAGCAGTTCTTC
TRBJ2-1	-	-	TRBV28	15	CASSLLEQTYNEQFF	TGTGCCAGCAGTTTATTAGAACAGACCTACAATGAGCAGTTCTTC
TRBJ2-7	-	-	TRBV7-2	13	CASSHEPDYEQYF	TGTGCCAGCAGCCATGAGCCTGACTACGAGCAGTACTTC
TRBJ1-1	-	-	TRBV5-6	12	CASSQGNTEAFF	TGTGCCAGCAGCCAGGGGAACACTGAAGCTTTCTTT
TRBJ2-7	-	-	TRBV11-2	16	CASSDPSAGIYYEQYF	TGTGCCAGCAGCGACCCTTCCGCAGGGATATACTACGAGCAGTACTTC
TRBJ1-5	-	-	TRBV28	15	CASSLAYPSNQPQHF	TGTGCCAGCAGTTTAGCGTATCCTAGCAATCAGCCCCAGCATTTT
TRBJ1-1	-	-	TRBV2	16	CASSEIGRDRITEAFF	TGTGCCAGCAGTGAAATTGGGAGGGATCGAATCACTGAAGCTTTCTTT
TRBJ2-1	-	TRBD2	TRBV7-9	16	CASFLIRGGRGNEQFF	TGTGCCAGCTTCCTAATTCGGGGGGGCCGCGGGAATGAGCAGTTCTTC
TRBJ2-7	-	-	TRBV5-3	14	CASSLRGSAYEQYF	TGTGCCAGCAGCTTGAGAGGGAGTGCCTACGAGCAGTACTTC
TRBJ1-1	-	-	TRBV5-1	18	CASSLVKSLTGMNTEAFF	TGCGCCAGCAGCTTGGTCAAGTCCCTGACAGGCATGAACACTGAAGCTTTCTTT
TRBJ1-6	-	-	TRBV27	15	CASRHRGAANSPLHF	TGTGCCAGCAGACACCGGGGAGCAGCCAATTCACCCCTCCACTTT
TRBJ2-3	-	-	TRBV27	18	CASSRRVYTGTSTDTQYF	TGTGCCAGCAGCCGGCGCGTCTATACCGGGACTAGCACAGATACGCAGTATTTT
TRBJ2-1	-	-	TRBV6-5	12	CASSYGGYEQFF	TGTGCCAGCAGTTACGGGGGCTATGAGCAGTTCTTC
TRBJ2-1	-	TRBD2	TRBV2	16	CASSEGSSGSINEQFF	TGTGCCAGCAGTGAAGGGTCTAGCGGGAGTATAAATGAGCAGTTCTTC
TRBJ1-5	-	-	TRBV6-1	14	CASMRAYSNQPQHF	TGTGCCAGCATGAGGGCCTATAGCAATCAGCCCCAGCATTTT
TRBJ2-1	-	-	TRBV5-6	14	CASSLVREGDEQFF	TGTGCCAGCAGCTTGGTCAGGGAGGGGGATGAGCAGTTCTTC
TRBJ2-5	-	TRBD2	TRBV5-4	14	CASSLTGLAHEQYF	TGTGCCAGCAGCTTGACTGGACTAGCGCATGAGCAGTACTTC
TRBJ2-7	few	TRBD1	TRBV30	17	CAWSDDGTGVLVDEQYF	TGTGCCTGGAGTGATGACGGGACAGGGGTATTAGTAGACGAGCAGTACTTC
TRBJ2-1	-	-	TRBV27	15	CASRLDSGPYNEQFF	TGTGCCAGCAGGCTAGACAGTGGGCCCTACAATGAGCAGTTCTTC
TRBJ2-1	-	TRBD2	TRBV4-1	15	CASSQGGGEFSEQFF	TGCGCCAGCAGCCAAGGGGGGGGAGAATTTTCTGAGCAGTTCTTC
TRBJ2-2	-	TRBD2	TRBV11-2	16	CASSHWEREGLGELFF	TGTGCCAGCAGCCACTGGGAGCGGGAGGGCCTAGGGGAGCTGTTTTTT
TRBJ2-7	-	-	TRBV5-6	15	CASSLALRASYEQYF	TGTGCCAGCAGCCTCGCGCTGCGGGCCTCCTACGAGCAGTACTTC
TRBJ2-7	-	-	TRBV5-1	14	CASSPAGGLYEQYF	TGCGCCAGCAGCCCCGCAGGGGGACTCTACGAGCAGTACTTC
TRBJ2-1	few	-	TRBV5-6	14	CASSLSWANNEQFF	TGTGCCAGCAGCTTGTCCTGGGCAAACAATGAGCAGTTCTTC
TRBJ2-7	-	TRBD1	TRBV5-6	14	CASSAGQGIYEQYF	TGTGCCAGCAGCGCAGGACAGGGGATCTACGAGCAGTACTTC
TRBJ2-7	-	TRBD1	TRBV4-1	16	CASSQSGQVSSYEQYF	TGCGCCAGCAGCCAATCTGGACAGGTTAGCTCCTACGAGCAGTACTTC
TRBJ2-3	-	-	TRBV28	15	CAIDSPGIGSDTQYF	TGTGCCATCGACTCACCGGGGATAGGTTCTGATACGCAGTATTTT
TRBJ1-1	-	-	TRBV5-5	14	CASSLERGNTEAFF	TGTGCCAGCAGCTTGGAAAGGGGGAACACTGAAGCTTTCTTT
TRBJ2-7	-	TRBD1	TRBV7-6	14	CASSMTGGSYEQYF	TGTGCCAGCAGCATGACAGGGGGCTCCTACGAGCAGTACTTC
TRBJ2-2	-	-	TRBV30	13	CASPEGGTGELFF	TGTGCCTCCCCGGAGGGGGGGACCGGGGAGCTGTTTTTT
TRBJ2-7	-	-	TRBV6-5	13	CASSYGRDYEQYF	TGTGCCAGCAGTTACGGCAGGGACTACGAGCAGTACTTC
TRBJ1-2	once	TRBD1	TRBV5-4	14	CASSWTGLNYGYTF	TGTGCCAGCAGCTGGACAGGATTGAACTATGGCTACACCTTC
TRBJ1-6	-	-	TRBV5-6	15	CASSLPDTYNSPLHF	TGTGCCAGCAGCTTGCCGGACACTTATAATTCACCCCTCCACTTT
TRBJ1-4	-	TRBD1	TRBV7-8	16	CASSFGQGWTNEKLFF	TGTGCCAGCAGCTTCGGACAGGGTTGGACTAATGAAAAACTGTTTTTT
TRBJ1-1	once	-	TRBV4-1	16	CASRRTRSGMNTEAFF	TGCGCCAGCAGGCGGACCCGGTCGGGGATGAACACTGAAGCTTTCTTT
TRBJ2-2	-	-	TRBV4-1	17	CASSQPKSGSNTGELFF	TGCGCCAGCAGCCAACCTAAATCGGGATCGAACACCGGGGAGCTGTTTTTT
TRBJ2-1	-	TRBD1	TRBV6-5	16	CASSFQQGAPYNEQFF	TGTGCCAGCAGTTTTCAACAGGGGGCTCCTTACAATGAGCAGTTCTTC
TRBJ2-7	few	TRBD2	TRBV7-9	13	CASTLAGTYEQYF	TGTGCCAGCACCCTAGCGGGCACCTACGAGCAGTACTTC
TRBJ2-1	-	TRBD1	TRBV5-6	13	CASSLTQGSGQFF	TGTGCCAGCAGTTTAACACAGGGGTCAGGGCAGTTCTTC
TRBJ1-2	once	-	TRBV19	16	CASSIAGDASHYGYTF	TGTGCCAGTAGTATTGCAGGGGACGCGTCACACTATGGCTACACCTTC